This passage covers 24 T cell receptor beta chains from one sample sequenced in a study of Tregs in tolerant kidney transplant recipients. Only in-frame clones appear in the TCRdb table, and some are missing; sequencing was by immunoSEQ multiplex PCR. The sample lists fewer than 20,000 clones, around four fifths occurring once. What was sequenced was Tregs from blood. The receptors come from a human donor in good health.

The V gene is TRBV18, the J gene TRBJ2-3; a possible D gene is TRBD2 (6 bases). Deletions cut 6 bases from V and 4 bases from J, with 20 bases between. Germline V CDR1 and CDR2: KGHSH, LQKENI. This CDR3 spans 16 amino acids. CDR3 protein: CASSQALTGAPDTQYF. CDR3 in DNA: TGTGCCAGCTCCCAAGCCCTGACGGGAGCCCCAGATACGCAGTATTTT.

This clone was seen just once. V and J are TRBV18 and TRBJ2-1; 12 nucleotides match TRBD2. Germline values: CDR1 KGHSH, CDR2 LQKENI. This CDR3 has 15 amino acids. J gave up 8 bases and V 6 bases, and 8 bases lay outside the gene matches. CDR3: CASSPGLAGRYEQFF. In DNA form, the CDR3 reads TGTGCCAGCTCCCCTGGACTAGCGGGAAGATATGAGCAGTTCTTC.

The DNA of the CDR3 is TGTGCCATCAGTGGCCCTCTTGGCGGGTCAAGCTCCTACGAGCAGTACTTC. Encoded protein: CAISGPLGGSSSYEQYF. The chain employs TRBV10-3 and TRBJ2-7; the D gene is possibly TRBD2 (5 bases). The CDR3 has 17 amino acids. In germline, CDR1 is ENHRY, CDR2 SYGVKD. Trimming cost V 4 bases and J 0 bases, with 19 bases left between them.

V is TRBV18 and J is TRBJ2-5, with D unclear. The germline V and J ends were trimmed by 6 bases and 5 bases, with 19 bases remaining between them. This CDR3 has 15 residues. Germline loops: CDR1 KGHSH, CDR2 LQKENI. CDR3 DNA sequence: TGTGCCAGCTCTCCCGAGGCTGGCTCGTCGGAGACCCAGTACTTC. Residues: CASSPEAGSSETQYF.

The rearrangement joins TRBV12-5 to TRBJ2-7; 10 positions agree with TRBD1. Germline trimming cut 5 bases from V and 3 bases from J; bases unmatched to any gene: 1. Per the germline V gene, CDR1 is LGHNT and CDR2 is FRNRAP. CDR3 length equals 13 residues. The CDR3 protein is CASGRTGGYEQYF. In nucleotides, the CDR3 is TGTGCTAGTGGTCGGACAGGGGGCTACGAGCAGTACTTC.

The chain has TRBV5-1 and TRBJ2-3; a possible D gene is TRBD1 (5 bases). Trimming pared 1 base from V and 6 bases from J, leaving 12 bases between. The CDR3 covers 14 residues. CDR1 is SGHRS, CDR2 YFSETQ, per germline. DNA of the CDR3: TGCGCCAGCAGCTTGATTAGGTACAGGGATACGCAGTATTTT. Protein sequence: CASSLIRYRDTQYF.

This clone turned up a few times. The chain has TRBV7-2 and TRBJ2-7, with D perhaps TRBD2 (5 bases). The CDR3 loop spans 14 amino acids. V was pared by 2 bases and J by 1 base, with 9 bases between. From germline, CDR1 is SGHTA and CDR2 FQGNSA. In nucleotides, the CDR3 is TGTGCCAGCAGCTTAATGGGGAGATCCTACGAGCAGTACTTC. Amino acids: CASSLMGRSYEQYF.

The chain combines TRBV2 with TRBJ1-1, with 7 positions matching TRBD1. Germline assignment: CDR1 SNHLY and CDR2 FYNNEI. The CDR3 consists of 15 residues. With 6 bases clipped from V and 5 bases from J, the junction kept 12 bases outside the gene matches. CDR3 protein: CASRGQEGVGTEAFF. The CDR3 DNA reads as TGTGCCAGCAGAGGACAGGAGGGTGTAGGAACTGAAGCTTTCTTT.

In nucleotides, the CDR3 is TGTGCCAGCAGTGAATCCTGGGGTGGGGAAAAACTGTTTTTT. Protein: CASSESWGGEKLFF. The rearrangement links TRBV6-1 to TRBJ1-4; D remains ambiguous. CDR3 length: 14 amino acids. Germline V CDR1 and CDR2: MNHNS, SASEGT. Trimming removed 2 bases from V and 8 bases from J, with 12 bases in between.

This clone was detected a few times. The chain is built from TRBV12-5 and TRBJ1-3; a possible D gene is TRBD1 (5 bases). The ends were cut back, 0 bases at V and 4 bases at J, with 25 bases in the middle. This CDR3 spans 20 amino acids. Looked up from germline, CDR1 is LGHNT and CDR2 is FRNRAP. CDR3 loop: CASGLVSLSGALRGGNTIYF. The CDR3 DNA sequence: TGTGCTAGTGGTTTGGTCTCTTTGTCAGGCGCCCTTCGGGGGGGAAACACCATATATTTT.

The V gene is TRBV9, the J gene TRBJ2-3, with 11 bases identical to TRBD2. The V segment lost 1 base and the J segment 7 bases; nucleotides outside the gene matches: 11. The CDR3 spans 17 residues. Germline lookup yields CDR1 SGDLS and CDR2 YYNGEE. The CDR3 protein is CASSVNIVGTSGNTQYF. In DNA form, the CDR3 reads TGTGCCAGCAGCGTAAATATCGTCGGGACTAGCGGTAATACGCAGTATTTT. The whole variable domain, filled in from reference TRBV9 and TRBJ2-3, reads DSGVTQTPKHLITATGQRVTLRCSPRSGDLSVYWYQQSLDQGLQFLIQYYNGEERAKGNILERFSAQQFPDLHSELNLSSLELGDSALYFCASSVNIVGTSGNTQYFGPGTRLTVL.

The V gene is TRBV7-2, the J gene TRBJ2-7, with D uncertain. The CDR3 loop spans 14 amino acids. CDR1 is SGHTA, CDR2 FQGNSA, per germline. V lost 5 bases to trimming and J lost 1 base, with 12 bases between them. CDR3 residues: CASSRDPVSYEQYF. The CDR3 DNA sequence: TGTGCCAGCAGCCGCGACCCGGTTTCCTACGAGCAGTACTTC.

This clone was observed a single time. Other DNA sequences within the sample encode an identical CDR3. The chain combines TRBV7-2 with TRBJ1-5; D unclear. Germline-derived CDR1 and CDR2 are SGHTA and FQGNSA. V gave up 3 bases and J gave up 3 bases, with 3 bases separating them. This CDR3 region has 12 residues. CDR3 in amino acids: CASSFNNQPQHF. The CDR3 DNA sequence: TGTGCCAGCAGCTTCAACAATCAGCCCCAGCATTTT.

This clone was seen only a few times. The chain couples TRBV27 to TRBJ1-2; D perhaps matches TRBD1 (6 bases). V was clipped by 7 bases and J by 9 bases, with 18 bases between them. This CDR3 comprises 13 residues. Per germline, CDR1 MNHEY and CDR2 SMNVEV (reference sequence). The CDR3 sequence is CASKLSGGLSYTF. The CDR3 DNA follows: TGTGCCAGCAAGCTCTCCGGGGGCTTAAGCTACACCTTC.

This chain uses TRBV2 with TRBJ2-3; D might be TRBD2 (6 bases). The CDR3 is 17 amino acids. Trimming shortened V by 3 bases and J by 2 bases, and 18 bases separated the two germline ends. Germline assignment: CDR1 SNHLY and CDR2 FYNNEI. The DNA of the CDR3 is TGTGCCAGCAGTGAGCGGTTGGCTAGCGCACACACAGATACGCAGTATTTT. Its translation is CASSERLASAHTDTQYF.

The rearrangement links TRBV7-9 to TRBJ2-3; the D is unclear. Trimming removed 5 bases from V and 4 bases from J, with 13 bases in between. Germline-derived CDR1 and CDR2 are SEHNR and FQNEAQ (reference sequence). This CDR3 contains 14 residues. The CDR3 reads CASSLTAEADTQYF. CDR3 DNA: TGTGCCAGCAGCCTAACCGCAGAGGCAGATACGCAGTATTTT.

The rearrangement links TRBV27 to TRBJ2-2; possibly TRBD1 or TRBD2 for D (5 bases each). V lost 6 bases and J lost 6, with 14 bases in between. CDR3 length equals 14 residues. Germline assignment: CDR1 MNHEY and CDR2 SMNVEV (reference sequence). CDR3: CASRVGVAAGELFF. The CDR3 DNA follows: TGTGCCAGCAGAGTGGGGGTGGCAGCCGGGGAGCTGTTTTTT.

The genes are TRBV7-2 and TRBJ1-3; D ambiguous. V lost 1 base, J lost 4 bases, and 8 bases lay in between. Germline V CDR1 and CDR2: SGHTA, FQGNSA. The CDR3 extends over 14 amino acids. This chain's CDR3 is CASSLVTGGNTIYF. In nucleotides, the CDR3 is TGTGCCAGCAGCTTAGTCACGGGAGGAAACACCATATATTTT.

The gene calls are TRBV11-2 and TRBJ2-7; no clear D gene. Germline-derived CDR1 and CDR2 are SGHAT and FQNNGV. CDR3 length: 14 amino acids. V was trimmed by 2 bases and J by 2 bases, leaving 10 bases between them. The CDR3 spells CASSLRLGPYEQYF. The CDR3 DNA reads TGTGCCAGCAGCTTAAGGCTCGGTCCCTACGAGCAGTACTTC.

CDR3 region: CASSEASFTDTQYF. In DNA, the CDR3 is TGCGCCAGCAGTGAGGCAAGTTTCACAGATACGCAGTATTTT. J is TRBJ2-3 and V is TRBV10-2; no clear D gene. From germline, CDR1 is WSHSY and CDR2 SAAADI. There are 14 residues in the CDR3. V was pared by 2 bases and J by 2 bases, with 8 bases between.

The chain employs TRBV2 and TRBJ1-2, with 12 bases matching TRBD1. J gave up 2 bases and V 11 bases, and 3 bases lay outside the gene matches. The CDR3 is 13 residues long. Germline CDR1 and CDR2: SNHLY and FYNNEI. CDR3 region: CAGGTGGNYGYTF. CDR3 bases: TGTGCCGGGGGGACAGGGGGCAACTATGGCTACACCTTC.

This clone was seen a single time. V is TRBV7-2 and J is TRBJ1-5, with unresolved D. The germline V gene has CDR1 SGHTA and CDR2 FQGNSA. V was clipped by 1 base and J by 0 bases, with 1 base between them. The CDR3 spans 13 residues. CDR3 sequence (DNA): TGTGCCAGCAGCTTAGTTAGCAATCAGCCCCAGCATTTT. It translates to CASSLVSNQPQHF.

Worth noting for this clone: A junction end diverges from the germline sequence, so it may reflect a read error. The rearrangement uses TRBV5-1 and TRBJ1-1; no firm D call. Germline V gene sequence: CDR1 SGHRS, CDR2 YFSETQ. This CDR3 comprises 13 residues. CDR3 loop: CASRLGVNTEAFF. CDR3 sequence (DNA): TGCGCCAGCAGATTGGGAGTGAACACTGAAGCTTTCTTT. Looking up the rest from reference TRBV5-1 and TRBJ1-1 gives the full variable domain: KAGVTQTPRYLIKTRGQQVTLSCSPISGHRSVSWYQQTPGQGLQFLFEYFSETQRNKGNFPGRFSGRQFSNSRSEMNVSTLELGDSALYLCASRLGVNTEAFFGQGTRLTVV.

CDR3 sequence reads: CASSAFGGLGNEQFF. The CDR3, as DNA: TGTGCCAGCAGCGCCTTCGGGGGGCTAGGCAATGAGCAGTTCTTC. V is TRBV7-6 and J is TRBJ2-1; TRBD2 might be the D (7 bases). Germline V CDR1 and CDR2: SGHVS, FNYEAQ. Deletions cut 5 bases from V and 6 bases from J, with 17 bases between. The CDR3 consists of 15 residues. The full variable domain, in which reference TRBV7-6 and TRBJ2-1 provide the parts outside the CDR3, is GAGVSQSPRYKVTKRGQDVALRCDPISGHVSLYWYRQALGQGPEFLTYFNYEAQQDKSGLPNDRFSAERPEGSISTLTIQRTEQRDSAMYRCASSAFGGLGNEQFFGPGTRLTVL.